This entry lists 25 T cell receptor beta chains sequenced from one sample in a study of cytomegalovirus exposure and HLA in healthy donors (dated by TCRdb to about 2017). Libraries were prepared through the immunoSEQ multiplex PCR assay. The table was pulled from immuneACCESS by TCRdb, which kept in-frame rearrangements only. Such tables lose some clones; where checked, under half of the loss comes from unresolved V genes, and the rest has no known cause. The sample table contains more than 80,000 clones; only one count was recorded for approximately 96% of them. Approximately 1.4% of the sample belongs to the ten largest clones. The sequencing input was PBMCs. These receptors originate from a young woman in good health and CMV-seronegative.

CDR3 nucleotides: TGTGCCAGCAGCTTAGAGCTGCCGGCTACAGGATGGGAGCAGTTCTTC. It yields the protein CASSLELPATGWEQFF. This sequence joins TRBV7-2 and TRBJ2-1; possible D gene TRBD1, 5 bases. Germline V lookup: CDR1 SGHTA, CDR2 FQGNSA. The CDR3 is made up of 16 amino acids. V was shortened by 1 base and J by 10 bases, with 20 bases between the two germline ends.

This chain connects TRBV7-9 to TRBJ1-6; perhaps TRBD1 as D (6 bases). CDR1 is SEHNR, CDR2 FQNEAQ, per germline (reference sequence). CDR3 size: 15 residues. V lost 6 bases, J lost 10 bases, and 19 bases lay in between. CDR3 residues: CASRQRREGESPLHF. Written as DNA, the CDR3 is TGTGCCAGCAGACAACGGCGAGAGGGGGAATCACCCCTCCACTTT.

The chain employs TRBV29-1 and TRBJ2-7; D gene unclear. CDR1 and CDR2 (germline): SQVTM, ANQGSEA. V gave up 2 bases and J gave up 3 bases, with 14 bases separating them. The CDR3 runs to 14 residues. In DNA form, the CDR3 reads TGCAGCGTTGAACTACAGTTCCGTGGCTACGAGCAGTACTTC. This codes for CSVELQFRGYEQYF.

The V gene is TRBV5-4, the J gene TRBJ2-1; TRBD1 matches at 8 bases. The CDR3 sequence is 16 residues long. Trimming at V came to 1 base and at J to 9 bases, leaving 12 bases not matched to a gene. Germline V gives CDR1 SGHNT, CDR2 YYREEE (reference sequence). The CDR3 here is CASSLIGAGGKGEQFF. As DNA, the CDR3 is TGTGCCAGCAGCTTGATTGGAGCAGGGGGCAAGGGTGAGCAGTTCTTC.

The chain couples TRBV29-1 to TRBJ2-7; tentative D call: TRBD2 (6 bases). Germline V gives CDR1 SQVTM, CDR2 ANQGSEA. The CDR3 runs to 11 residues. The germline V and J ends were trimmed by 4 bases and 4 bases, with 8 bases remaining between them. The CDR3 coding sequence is TGCAGCGTTGCGGCGGGGTACGAGCAGTACTTC. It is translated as CSVAAGYEQYF.

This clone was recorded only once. This chain's CDR3 is CATSRGWGDLAKNIQYF. The CDR3 DNA sequence: TGTGCCACCAGCAGAGGGTGGGGGGACTTAGCCAAAAACATTCAGTACTTC. This chain joins TRBV15 and TRBJ2-4; a possible D gene is TRBD2 (6 bases). The V and J ends lost 1 base and 0 bases respectively, with 13 bases between them. The CDR3 extends over 17 amino acids. Looked up from germline, CDR1 is LNHNV and CDR2 is YYDKDF (reference sequence).

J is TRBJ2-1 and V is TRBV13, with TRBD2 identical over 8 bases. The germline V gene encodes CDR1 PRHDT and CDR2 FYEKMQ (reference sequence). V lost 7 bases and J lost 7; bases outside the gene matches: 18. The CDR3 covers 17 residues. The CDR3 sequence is CASTIPRGAGGANEQFF. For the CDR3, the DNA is TGTGCCAGCACCATACCCCGCGGTGCGGGGGGAGCAAATGAGCAGTTCTTC.

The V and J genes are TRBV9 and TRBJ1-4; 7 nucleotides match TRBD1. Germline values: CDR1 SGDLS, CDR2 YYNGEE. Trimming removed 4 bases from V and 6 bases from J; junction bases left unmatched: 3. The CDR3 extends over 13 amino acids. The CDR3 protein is CASSQGVYEKLFF. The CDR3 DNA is TGTGCCAGCAGCCAGGGGGTATATGAAAAACTGTTTTTT.

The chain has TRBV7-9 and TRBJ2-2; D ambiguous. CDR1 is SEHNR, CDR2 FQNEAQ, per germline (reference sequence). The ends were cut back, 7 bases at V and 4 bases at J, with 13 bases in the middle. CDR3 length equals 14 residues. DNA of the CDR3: TGTGCCAGCACCCAAGACTCGGGCACCGGGGAGCTGTTTTTT. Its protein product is CASTQDSGTGELFF.

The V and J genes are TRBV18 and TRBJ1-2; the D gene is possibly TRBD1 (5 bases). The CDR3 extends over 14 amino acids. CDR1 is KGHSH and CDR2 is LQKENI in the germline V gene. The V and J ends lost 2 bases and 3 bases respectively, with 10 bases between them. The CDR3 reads CASSPREGHYGYTF. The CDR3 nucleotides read TGTGCCAGCTCACCAAGGGAGGGGCACTATGGCTACACCTTC.

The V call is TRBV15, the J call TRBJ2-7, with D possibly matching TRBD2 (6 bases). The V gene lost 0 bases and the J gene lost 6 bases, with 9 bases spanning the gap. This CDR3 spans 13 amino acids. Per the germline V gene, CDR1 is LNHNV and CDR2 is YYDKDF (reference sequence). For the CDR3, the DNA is TGTGCCACCAGCAGAGAGTGGGAGGTCGAGCAGTACTTC. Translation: CATSREWEVEQYF.

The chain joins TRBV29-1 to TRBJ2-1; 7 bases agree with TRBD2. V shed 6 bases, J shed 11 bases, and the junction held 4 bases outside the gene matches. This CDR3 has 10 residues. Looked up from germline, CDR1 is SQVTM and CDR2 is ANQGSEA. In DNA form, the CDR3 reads TGCAGCGTGGGGGAGGGAAAGCAGTTCTTC. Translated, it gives CSVGEGKQFF.

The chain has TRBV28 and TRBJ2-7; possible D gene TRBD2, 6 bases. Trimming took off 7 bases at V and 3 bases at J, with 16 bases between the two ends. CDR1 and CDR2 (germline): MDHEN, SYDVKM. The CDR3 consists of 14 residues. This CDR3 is CASTTGGDGYEQYF. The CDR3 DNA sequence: TGTGCCAGCACCACGGGCGGGGACGGCTACGAGCAGTACTTC.

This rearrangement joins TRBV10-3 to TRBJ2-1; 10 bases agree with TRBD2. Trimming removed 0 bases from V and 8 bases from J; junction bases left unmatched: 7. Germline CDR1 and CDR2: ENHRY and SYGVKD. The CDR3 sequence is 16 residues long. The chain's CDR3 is CAISESASGSFDEQFF. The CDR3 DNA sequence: TGTGCCATCAGTGAGTCGGCTAGCGGGAGTTTCGATGAGCAGTTCTTC.

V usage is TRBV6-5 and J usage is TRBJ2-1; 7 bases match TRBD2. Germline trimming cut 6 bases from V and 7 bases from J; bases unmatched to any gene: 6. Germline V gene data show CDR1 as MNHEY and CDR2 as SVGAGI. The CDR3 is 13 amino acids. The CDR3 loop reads CASRGLVKNEQFF. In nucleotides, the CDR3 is TGTGCCAGCAGAGGACTAGTCAAAAATGAGCAGTTCTTC.

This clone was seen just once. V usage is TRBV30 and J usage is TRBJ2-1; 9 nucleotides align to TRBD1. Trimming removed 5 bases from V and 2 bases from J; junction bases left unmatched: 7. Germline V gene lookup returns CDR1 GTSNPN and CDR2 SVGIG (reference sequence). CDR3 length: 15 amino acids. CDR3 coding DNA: TGTGCCTGGGATCGGGACAGGGAACCCTACAATGAGCAGTTCTTC. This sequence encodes CAWDRDREPYNEQFF. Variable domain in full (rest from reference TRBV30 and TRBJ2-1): SQTIHQWPATLVQPVGSPLSLECTVEGTSNPNLYWYRQAAGRGLQLLFYSVGIGQISSEVPQNLSASRPQDRQFILSSKKLLLSDSGFYLCAWDRDREPYNEQFFGPGTRLTVL.

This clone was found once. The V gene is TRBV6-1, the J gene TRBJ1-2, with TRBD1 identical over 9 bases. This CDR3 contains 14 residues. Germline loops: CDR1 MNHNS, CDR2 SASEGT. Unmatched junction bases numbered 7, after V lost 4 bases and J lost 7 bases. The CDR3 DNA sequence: TGTGCCAGCAGTGGGACAGGGGAAAGAACTGGCTACACCTTC. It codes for CASSGTGERTGYTF.

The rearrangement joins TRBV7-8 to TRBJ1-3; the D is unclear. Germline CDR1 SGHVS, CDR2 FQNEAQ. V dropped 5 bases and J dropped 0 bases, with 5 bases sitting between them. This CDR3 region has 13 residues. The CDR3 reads CASSQFSGNTIYF. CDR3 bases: TGTGCCAGCAGCCAGTTCTCTGGAAACACCATATATTTT. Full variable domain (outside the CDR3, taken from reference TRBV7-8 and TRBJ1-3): GAGVSQSPRYKVAKRGQDVALRCDPISGHVSLFWYQQALGQGPEFLTYFQNEAQLDKSGLPSDRFFAERPEGSVSTLKIQRTQQEDSAVYLCASSQFSGNTIYFGEGSWLTVV.

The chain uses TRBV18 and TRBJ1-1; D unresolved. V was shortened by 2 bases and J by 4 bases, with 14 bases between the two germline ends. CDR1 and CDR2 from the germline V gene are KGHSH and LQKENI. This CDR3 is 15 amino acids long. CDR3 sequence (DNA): TGTGCCAGCTCACCAATGACCGTGGGGAGCACTGAAGCTTTCTTT. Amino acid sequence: CASSPMTVGSTEAFF.

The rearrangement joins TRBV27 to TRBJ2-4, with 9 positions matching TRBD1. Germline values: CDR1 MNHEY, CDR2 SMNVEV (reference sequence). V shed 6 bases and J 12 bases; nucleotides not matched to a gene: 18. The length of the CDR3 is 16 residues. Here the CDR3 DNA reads TGTGCCAGCAGACCGGGGACAGGGAGGGAAAAAAACGCTCAGTACTTC. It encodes CASRPGTGREKNAQYF.

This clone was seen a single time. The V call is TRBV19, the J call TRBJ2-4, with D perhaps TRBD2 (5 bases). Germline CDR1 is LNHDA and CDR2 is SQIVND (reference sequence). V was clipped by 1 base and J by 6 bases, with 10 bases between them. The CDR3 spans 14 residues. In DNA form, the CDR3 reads TGTGCCAGTAGTATAGTGGGAGACTTAAACATTCAGTACTTC. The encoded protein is CASSIVGDLNIQYF.

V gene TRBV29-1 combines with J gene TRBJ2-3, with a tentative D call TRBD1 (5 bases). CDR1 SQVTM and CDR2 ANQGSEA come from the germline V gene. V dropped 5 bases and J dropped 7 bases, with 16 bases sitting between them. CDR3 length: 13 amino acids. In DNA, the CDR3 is TGCAGCGTTCTCTTACAGGAGACTTATACGCAGTATTTT. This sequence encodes CSVLLQETYTQYF.

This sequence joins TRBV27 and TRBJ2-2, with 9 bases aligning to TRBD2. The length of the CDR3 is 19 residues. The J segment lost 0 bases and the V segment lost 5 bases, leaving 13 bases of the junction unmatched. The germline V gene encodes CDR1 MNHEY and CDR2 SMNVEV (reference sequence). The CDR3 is CASSPRVGGRAANTGELFF. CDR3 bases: TGTGCCAGCAGTCCTAGGGTCGGCGGGAGGGCGGCGAACACCGGGGAGCTGTTTTTT.

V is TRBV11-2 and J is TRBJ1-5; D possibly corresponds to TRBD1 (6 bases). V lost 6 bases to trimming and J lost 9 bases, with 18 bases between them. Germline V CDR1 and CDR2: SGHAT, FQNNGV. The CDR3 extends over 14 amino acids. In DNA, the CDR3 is TGTGCCAGCAGAAACGCAAACAGGGTTTCGCCCCAGCATTTT. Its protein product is CASRNANRVSPQHF.

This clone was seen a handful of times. The CDR3 coding sequence is TGCGCCAGCAGCCACGGAGGACAGGGGGGAGAAAAACTGTTTTTT. Translation: CASSHGGQGGEKLFF. V and J are TRBV4-1 and TRBJ1-4; 10 positions match TRBD1. CDR1 is MGHRA, CDR2 YSYEKL, per germline. The V and J ends lost 3 bases and 8 bases, in that order; junction bases with no gene match: 6. CDR3 length: 15 residues.